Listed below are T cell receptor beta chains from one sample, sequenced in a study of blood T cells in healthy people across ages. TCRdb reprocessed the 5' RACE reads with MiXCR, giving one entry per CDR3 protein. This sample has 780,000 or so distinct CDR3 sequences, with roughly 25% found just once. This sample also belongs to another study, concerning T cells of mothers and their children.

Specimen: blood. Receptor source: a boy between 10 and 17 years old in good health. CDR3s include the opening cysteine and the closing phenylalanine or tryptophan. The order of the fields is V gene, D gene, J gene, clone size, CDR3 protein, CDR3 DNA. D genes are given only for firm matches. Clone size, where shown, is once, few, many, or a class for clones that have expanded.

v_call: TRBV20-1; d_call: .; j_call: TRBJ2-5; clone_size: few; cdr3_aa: CSATPSLETQYF; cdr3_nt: TGCAGTGCCACCCCTAGCCTGGAGACCCAGTACTTC
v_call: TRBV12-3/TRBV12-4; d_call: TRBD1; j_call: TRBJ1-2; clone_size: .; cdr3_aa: CASSPQGANGYTF; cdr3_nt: TGTGCCAGCAGTCCACAGGGGGCGAACGGCTACACCTTC
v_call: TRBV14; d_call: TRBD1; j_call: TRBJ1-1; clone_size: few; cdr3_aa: CASRPQGALKNTEAFF; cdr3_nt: TGTGCCAGCAGGCCGCAGGGGGCGCTTAAAAACACTGAAGCTTTCTTT
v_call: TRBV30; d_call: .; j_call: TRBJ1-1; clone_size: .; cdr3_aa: CAWSLGLEAFF; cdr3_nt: TGTGCCTGGAGTCTGGGATTGGAAGCTTTCTTT
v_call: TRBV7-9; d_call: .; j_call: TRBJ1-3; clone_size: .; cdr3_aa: CASSLSRLDSGNTIYF; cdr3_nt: TGTGCCAGCAGCTTAAGCCGCCTGGATTCTGGAAACACCATATATTTT
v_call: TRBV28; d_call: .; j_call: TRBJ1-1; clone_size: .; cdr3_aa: CASSYADSQAFF; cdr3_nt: TGTGCCAGCAGTTATGCGGACAGCCAAGCTTTCTTT
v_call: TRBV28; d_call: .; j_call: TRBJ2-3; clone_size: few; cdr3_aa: CASRGRQWTDTQYF; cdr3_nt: TGTGCCAGCCGGGGAAGGCAATGGACAGATACGCAGTATTTT
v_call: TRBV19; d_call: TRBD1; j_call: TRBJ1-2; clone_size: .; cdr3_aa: CASSTRQGVSYGYTF; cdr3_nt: TGTGCCAGTAGTACTCGACAGGGTGTCAGCTATGGCTACACCTTC
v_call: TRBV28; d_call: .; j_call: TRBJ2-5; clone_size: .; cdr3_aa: CASSRIEGRQETQYF; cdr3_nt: TGTGCCAGCAGTCGAATTGAGGGCAGACAAGAGACCCAGTACTTC
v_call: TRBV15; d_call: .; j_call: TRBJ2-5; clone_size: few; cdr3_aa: CATSRGGGRNQETQYF; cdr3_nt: TGTGCCACCAGCAGAGGAGGCGGACGGAACCAAGAGACCCAGTACTTC
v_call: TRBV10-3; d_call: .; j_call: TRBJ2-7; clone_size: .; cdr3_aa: CAISDGELITYEQYF; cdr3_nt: TGTGCCATCAGTGACGGGGAGCTGATAACCTACGAGCAGTACTTC
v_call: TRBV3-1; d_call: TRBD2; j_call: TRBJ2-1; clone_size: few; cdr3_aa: CASSQEIRLAGGLLDEQFF; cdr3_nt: TGTGCCAGCAGCCAAGAAATTCGCCTAGCGGGGGGACTTTTAGATGAGCAGTTCTTC
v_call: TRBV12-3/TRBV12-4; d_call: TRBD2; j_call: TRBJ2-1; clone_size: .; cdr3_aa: CASSSTSSYNEQFF; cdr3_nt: TGTGCCAGCAGTTCGACTAGCAGCTACAATGAGCAGTTCTTC
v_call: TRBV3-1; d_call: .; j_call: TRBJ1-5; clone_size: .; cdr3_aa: CASSKNVNQPQHF; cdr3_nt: TGTGCCAGCAGCAAAAACGTAAACCAGCCCCAGCATTTT
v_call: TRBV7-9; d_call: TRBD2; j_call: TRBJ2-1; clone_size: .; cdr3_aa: CASSALLAGGRHEQFF; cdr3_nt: TGTGCCAGCAGCGCCTTACTAGCGGGGGGGCGTCATGAGCAGTTCTTC
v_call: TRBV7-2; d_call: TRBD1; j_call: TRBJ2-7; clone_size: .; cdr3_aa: CASSLGGQGATWDYEQYF; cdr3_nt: TGTGCCAGCAGCTTAGGAGGACAGGGGGCAACATGGGACTACGAGCAGTACTTC
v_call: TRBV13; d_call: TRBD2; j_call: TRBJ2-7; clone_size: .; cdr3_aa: CASSYQTSGRFEQYF; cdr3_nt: TGTGCCAGCAGCTACCAGACTAGCGGGAGGTTCGAGCAGTACTTC
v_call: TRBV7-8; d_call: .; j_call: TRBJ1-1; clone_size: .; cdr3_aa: CASSPPGNLNTEAFF; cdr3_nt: TGTGCCAGCAGCCCCCCCGGGAACTTGAACACTGAAGCTTTCTTT
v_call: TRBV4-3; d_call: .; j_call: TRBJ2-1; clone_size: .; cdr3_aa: CASSQDLWEEQFF; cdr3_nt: TGCGCCAGCAGCCAAGATTTGTGGGAGGAGCAGTTCTTC
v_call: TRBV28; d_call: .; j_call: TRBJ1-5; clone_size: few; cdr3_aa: CASSRRTDSNQPQHF; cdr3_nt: TGTGCCAGCAGTCGGCGGACGGATAGCAATCAGCCCCAGCATTTT
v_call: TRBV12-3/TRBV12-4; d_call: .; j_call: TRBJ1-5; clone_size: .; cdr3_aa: CASSLDARSLEPQHF; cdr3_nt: TGTGCCAGCAGTTTAGATGCTAGGTCTTTGGAGCCCCAGCATTTT
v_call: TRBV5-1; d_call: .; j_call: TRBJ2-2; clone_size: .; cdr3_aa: CASSLSLGPGELFF; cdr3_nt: TGCGCCAGCAGCTTGTCCCTGGGACCCGGGGAGCTGTTTTTT
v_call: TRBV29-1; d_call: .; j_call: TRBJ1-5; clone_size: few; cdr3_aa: CSASEGSNQPQHF; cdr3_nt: TGCAGCGCTTCTGAAGGGAGCAATCAGCCCCAGCATTTT
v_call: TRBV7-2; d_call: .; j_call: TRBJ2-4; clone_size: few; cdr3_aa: CASSFITGEGKNIQYF; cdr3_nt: TGTGCCAGCAGCTTTATTACAGGGGAGGGCAAAAACATTCAGTACTTC
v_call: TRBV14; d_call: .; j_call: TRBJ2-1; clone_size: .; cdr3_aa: CASSELRWGYSNEQFF; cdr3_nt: TGTGCCAGCAGCGAGCTTCGTTGGGGGTACTCCAATGAGCAGTTCTTC
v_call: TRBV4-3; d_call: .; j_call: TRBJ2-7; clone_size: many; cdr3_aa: CASSQSQGLYEQYF; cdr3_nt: TGCGCCAGCAGCCAAAGCCAGGGGCTCTACGAGCAGTACTTC
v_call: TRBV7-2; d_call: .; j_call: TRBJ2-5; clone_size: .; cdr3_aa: CASSDWQARETQYF; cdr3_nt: TGTGCCAGCAGCGATTGGCAGGCCCGTGAGACCCAGTACTTC
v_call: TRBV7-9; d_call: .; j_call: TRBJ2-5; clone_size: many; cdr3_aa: CASSLGLKETQYF; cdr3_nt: TGTGCCAGCAGCTTAGGATTGAAAGAGACCCAGTACTTC
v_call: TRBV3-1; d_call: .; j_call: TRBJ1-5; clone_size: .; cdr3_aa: CASSRRGGSSQPQHF; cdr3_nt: TGTGCCAGCAGCCGAAGGGGCGGAAGTTCTCAGCCCCAGCATTTT
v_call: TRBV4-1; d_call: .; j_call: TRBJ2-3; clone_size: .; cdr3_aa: CASSHGGSKRIDTQYF; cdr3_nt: TGCGCCAGCAGCCATGGGGGGTCTAAGAGGATCGATACGCAGTATTTT